These 32 T cell receptor beta chains were all obtained from the same sample, sequenced in a study of shared clonotypes between healthy human individuals. The assay was immunoSEQ multiplex PCR, and TCRdb's table has in-frame clones only and misses some. The repertoire consists of over a million clones, with around 95% occurring once and the leading ten covering 1.2%. What was sequenced was naive CD4+ T cells sorted from blood. The subset was: CD45RA+ positively selected. All receptors come from a man aged 25-45 years in good health.

CDR3 region: CASSLGTGAISYNEQFF. CDR3 coding DNA: TGCGCCAGCAGCTTAGGGACAGGGGCTATCTCCTACAATGAGCAGTTCTTC. The rearrangement links TRBV5-1 to TRBJ2-1; 10 bases are a match to TRBD1. The J segment lost 0 bases and the V segment lost 2 bases, leaving 5 bases of the junction unmatched. From germline, CDR1 is SGHRS and CDR2 YFSETQ. This CDR3 is 17 amino acids long.

The chain combines TRBV2 with TRBJ2-7; 8 nucleotides match TRBD1. Germline-derived CDR1 and CDR2 are SNHLY and FYNNEI. V lost 4 bases and J lost 5; bases outside the gene matches: 10. The CDR3 runs to 15 residues. CDR3 in DNA: TGTGCCAGCAGTGGTATACGGACAGGGAATCACGAGCAGTACTTC. It yields the protein CASSGIRTGNHEQYF.

J is TRBJ2-7 and V is TRBV6-5; a possible D gene is TRBD2 (5 bases). Germline V CDR1 and CDR2: MNHEY, SVGAGI. V lost 7 bases and J lost 1, with 14 bases in between. This CDR3 has 14 residues. CDR3 bases: TGTGCCAGCACCCCCGGTACTAGTTCCTACGAGCAGTACTTC. Protein sequence: CASTPGTSSYEQYF.

The genes are TRBV5-4 and TRBJ2-4; TRBD1 matches 7 bases. The germline CDR1 and CDR2 sequences are SGHNT and YYREEE (reference sequence). The CDR3 loop spans 15 amino acids. J was trimmed by 7 bases and V by 3 bases; bases with no gene match: 10. The CDR3 coding sequence is TGTGCCAGCAGCTCCCAATGGGGGACAGTGAACATTCAGTACTTC. It specifies CASSSQWGTVNIQYF.

This sequence joins TRBV28 and TRBJ2-7; tentative D call: TRBD1 (7 bases). Trimming pared 2 bases from V and 2 bases from J, leaving 13 bases between. The germline V gene has CDR1 MDHEN and CDR2 SYDVKM. This CDR3 contains 15 residues. CDR3 in DNA: TGTGCCAGCAGTTTAGGAGGGACAGTACCCTACGAGCAGTACTTC. Amino acid sequence: CASSLGGTVPYEQYF.

Turning to this clone: Additional DNA sequences in this sample encode the identical CDR3. The chain joins TRBV7-2 to TRBJ2-1, with 10 bases that match TRBD2. V lost 3 bases to trimming and J lost 0 bases; unmatched junction nucleotides: 2. This CDR3 is built from 16 residues. Per the germline V gene, CDR1 is SGHTA and CDR2 is FQGNSA. The chain's CDR3 is CASSLRLAGSYNEQFF. Here the CDR3 DNA reads TGTGCCAGCAGCTTGCGACTAGCGGGCTCCTACAATGAGCAGTTCTTC.

The chain employs TRBV7-6 and TRBJ2-2; TRBD2 is a possible D gene (6 bases). The germline V gene encodes CDR1 SGHVS and CDR2 FNYEAQ. The length of the CDR3 is 15 residues. V was shortened by 6 bases and J by 2 bases, with 13 bases between the two germline ends. CDR3 nucleotide sequence: TGTGCCAGCAGAAGACTAGGTTTAAACACCGGGGAGCTGTTTTTT. Translating it yields CASRRLGLNTGELFF.

V is TRBV9 and J is TRBJ2-1, with TRBD2 matching over 7 bases. The J segment lost 4 bases and the V segment lost 1 base, leaving 5 bases of the junction unmatched. The CDR3 length is 15 residues. CDR1 is SGDLS and CDR2 is YYNGEE in the germline V gene. The CDR3: CASSVLASGYNEQFF. The CDR3 DNA reads TGTGCCAGCAGCGTACTGGCTAGCGGATACAATGAGCAGTTCTTC.

The CDR3 reads CASSSDRANTEAFF. As DNA, the CDR3 is TGTGCCAGCAGTTCCGACAGGGCGAACACTGAAGCTTTCTTT. This chain joins TRBV7-9 and TRBJ1-1; 7 bases are shared with TRBD1. CDR1 is SEHNR and CDR2 is FQNEAQ in the germline V gene (reference sequence). Unmatched junction bases numbered 5, after V lost 6 bases and J lost 1 base. CDR3 size: 14 residues.

The chain combines TRBV5-6 with TRBJ2-7; D remains ambiguous. V was clipped by 0 bases and J by 0 bases, with 7 bases between them. Germline loops: CDR1 SGHDT, CDR2 YYEEEE. There are 14 residues in the CDR3. CDR3 sequence (DNA): TGTGCCAGCAGCTTGGTTGAGAGCTCCTACGAGCAGTACTTC. Protein product: CASSLVESSYEQYF. The full variable domain, completed using reference TRBV5-6 and TRBJ2-7, is DAGVTQSPTHLIKTRGQQVTLRCSPKSGHDTVSWYQQALGQGPQFIFQYYEEEERQRGNFPDRFSGHQFPNYSSELNVNALLLGDSALYLCASSLVESSYEQYFGPGTRLTVT.

Details on this clone: Other DNA sequences in this sample translate to the same CDR3. V and J are TRBV5-6 and TRBJ2-2, with D unresolved. Trimming shortened V by 2 bases and J by 3 bases, and 8 bases separated the two germline ends. The CDR3 is 14 amino acids. Germline loops: CDR1 SGHDT, CDR2 YYEEEE. For the CDR3, the DNA is TGTGCCAGCAGCTTAGAAGGATACACCGGGGAGCTGTTTTTT. Its translation is CASSLEGYTGELFF.

V usage is TRBV10-1 and J usage is TRBJ2-7, with TRBD1 identical over 10 bases. CDR1 WNHNN and CDR2 SYGVQD come from the germline V gene (reference sequence). This CDR3 comprises 13 residues. Trimming cost V 6 bases and J 7 bases; bases outside gene matches: 6. The DNA for the CDR3 is TGCGCCAGCAGCTTGGACAGGGGGATGGAGCAGTACTTC. This sequence encodes CASSLDRGMEQYF.

The chain is built from TRBV11-3 and TRBJ2-3; possible D gene TRBD2, 8 bases. CDR1 and CDR2 from the germline V gene are SGHNT and YENEEA. V was trimmed by 5 bases and J by 1 base, leaving 16 bases between them. The CDR3 runs to 16 residues. The CDR3 is CASSPGGQGGTDTQYF. The CDR3 DNA is TGTGCCAGCAGCCCGGGGGGGCAGGGGGGCACAGATACGCAGTATTTT.

The chain has TRBV21-1 and TRBJ1-1; the tabulated D call, TRBD1, remains unverified against the DNA. TRBV21-1 constitutes a pseudogene. This CDR3 region has 19 residues. The CDR3 sequence is CASSKQFETGFHLNVDAFF. CDR3 coding DNA: TGTGCCAGCAGCAAACAGTTTGAGACAGGGTTCCACCTTAACGTTGATGCTTTCTTT.

The chain employs TRBV7-9 and TRBJ1-5; TRBD1 agrees at 10 bases. The germline gives CDR1 SEHNR, CDR2 FQNEAQ (reference sequence). The J segment lost 4 bases and the V segment lost 10 bases, leaving 1 base of the junction unmatched. This CDR3 region has 12 residues. The CDR3 here is CATGQGNQPQHF. CDR3 in DNA: TGTGCCACGGGACAGGGGAATCAGCCCCAGCATTTT.

This clone was detected only a few times. The rearrangement uses TRBV29-1 and TRBJ1-1; 8 bases align to TRBD1. Germline V gene lookup returns CDR1 SQVTM and CDR2 ANQGSEA. The CDR3 runs 12 residues. V gave up 7 bases and J gave up 5 bases; unmatched junction bases: 6. The CDR3 DNA reads TGCAGCGCATGGACAGGGAGTACTGAAGCTTTCTTT. It specifies CSAWTGSTEAFF.

The chain recombines TRBV15 with TRBJ2-3; possible D gene TRBD2, 6 bases. Germline V CDR1 and CDR2: LNHNV, YYDKDF (reference sequence). The V end lost 5 bases, the J end lost 4 bases, and 22 bases lay between the germline ends. The CDR3 consists of 17 residues. The CDR3 sequence is CATSGVGLGGRADTQYF. CDR3 bases: TGTGCCACCAGCGGGGTCGGACTCGGGGGAAGAGCAGATACGCAGTATTTT.

The chain links TRBV7-2 to TRBJ2-7; TRBD1 matches at 10 bases. The CDR3 sequence is 14 residues long. The germline CDR1 and CDR2 sequences are SGHTA and FQGNSA. The junction had 6 bases not matched to a gene; V was cut back by 3 bases and J by 7 bases. The CDR3 region is CASSFRTGGREQYF. The CDR3 DNA is TGTGCCAGCAGCTTCCGGACAGGGGGTAGGGAGCAGTACTTC. The variable domain in full, completed from reference TRBV7-2 and TRBJ2-7, reads GAGVSQSPSNKVTEKGKDVELRCDPISGHTALYWYRQSLGQGLEFLIYFQGNSAPDKSGLPSDRFSAERTGGSVSTLTIQRTQQEDSAVYLCASSFRTGGREQYFGPGTRLTVT.

V is TRBV10-2 and J is TRBJ2-3, with 7 bases lining up with TRBD2. CDR3 size: 16 residues. Trimming took 2 bases from V and 3 from J; bases not matched to a gene: 8. CDR1 and CDR2 (germline): WSHSY, SAAADI. CDR3 in amino acids: CASSEPLASGTDTQYF. In nucleotides, the CDR3 is TGCGCCAGCAGTGAGCCGTTGGCTAGCGGTACAGATACGCAGTATTTT.

This chain links TRBV29-1 with TRBJ1-1; no definite D call. Germline V CDR1 and CDR2: SQVTM, ANQGSEA. V dropped 3 bases and J dropped 10 bases, with 15 bases sitting between them. The CDR3 consists of 12 residues. The CDR3 DNA is TGCAGCGTTGACCTAAAAGCAGGTAGAGCTTTCTTT. Translating gives CSVDLKAGRAFF.

A word on this clone: Other DNA variants within this sample encode the same CDR3. This rearrangement joins TRBV7-2 to TRBJ1-5; 10 bases fit TRBD1. Germline CDR1 and CDR2: SGHTA and FQGNSA. The CDR3 has 15 amino acids. The J segment lost 1 base and the V segment lost 3 bases, leaving 0 bases of the junction unmatched. Here the CDR3 reads CASSLGQGSNQPQHF. CDR3 DNA: TGTGCCAGCAGCTTGGGACAGGGGAGCAATCAGCCCCAGCATTTT.

The V gene is TRBV19, the J gene TRBJ2-1; 7 nucleotides line up with TRBD1. V trimming: 6 bases; J trimming: 0 bases; junction bases outside the gene matches: 5. Germline CDR1 and CDR2: LNHDA and SQIVND (reference sequence). CDR3 length: 15 residues. The CDR3 protein is CASRDRVSSYNEQFF. DNA of the CDR3: TGTGCCAGTAGAGACAGGGTTAGCTCCTACAATGAGCAGTTCTTC.

The chain links TRBV29-1 to TRBJ1-1; 11 bases map to TRBD1. The CDR3 extends over 16 amino acids. After removal of 0 bases from V and 5 bases from J, the junction contained 8 bases not matched to a gene. CDR1 is SQVTM, CDR2 ANQGSEA, per germline. The CDR3 reads CSVEDFPGQGGTEAFF. In nucleotides, the CDR3 is TGCAGCGTTGAAGACTTCCCGGGACAGGGGGGAACTGAAGCTTTCTTT.

The chain uses TRBV19 and TRBJ1-5, with TRBD1 matching 10 bases. Per germline, CDR1 LNHDA and CDR2 SQIVND (reference sequence). The CDR3 contains 14 residues. V lost 6 bases, J lost 6 bases, and 5 bases stayed unmatched. CDR3 sequence: CASRERQGAQPQHF. CDR3 DNA sequence: TGTGCCAGTAGAGAACGACAGGGGGCTCAGCCCCAGCATTTT.

The V and J genes are TRBV5-1 and TRBJ2-5; D is unclear. Germline loops: CDR1 SGHRS, CDR2 YFSETQ. CDR3 length equals 15 residues. V lost 2 bases and J 7 bases, leaving 18 bases between the germline ends. The CDR3 here is CASSFGNRRSTTQYF. The CDR3 DNA reads TGCGCCAGCAGCTTTGGGAACAGACGATCAACGACCCAGTACTTC.

This clone was detected only a few times. The chain couples TRBV2 to TRBJ1-2; D gene ambiguous. The V and J ends lost 7 bases and 5 bases respectively, with 8 bases between them. The CDR3 runs 11 residues. Germline CDR1 is SNHLY and CDR2 is FYNNEI. CDR3 sequence reads: CASMGDYGYTF. The DNA for the CDR3 is TGTGCCAGCATGGGCGATTATGGCTACACCTTC.

To note about this clone: One end of the junction fails to match germline, which may point to a read error. The gene calls are TRBV6-1 and TRBJ2-3, with 9 bases fitting TRBD1. CDR1 is MNHNS, CDR2 SASEGT, per germline. The CDR3 covers 9 residues. The CDR3 sequence is CASSGQGPF. For the CDR3, the DNA is TGTGCCAGCAGCGGACAGGGGCCTTTT.

The chain combines TRBV9 with TRBJ2-2, with 8 bases fitting TRBD1. Germline-derived CDR1 and CDR2 are SGDLS and YYNGEE. CDR3 length equals 16 residues. J was trimmed by 5 bases and V by 3 bases; bases with no gene match: 9. CDR3 protein: CASSAQGASLTGELFF. The DNA of the CDR3 is TGTGCCAGCAGCGCTCAGGGGGCTAGTTTGACCGGGGAGCTGTTTTTT.

This chain uses TRBV2 with TRBJ2-3, with 7 bases lining up with TRBD2. Trimming took 0 bases from V and 7 from J; bases not matched to a gene: 16. This CDR3 region has 18 residues. The germline V gene encodes CDR1 SNHLY and CDR2 FYNNEI. The CDR3 nucleotides read TGTGCCAGCAGTGAAGCGTTCTCCAGCGGGAAAGATGGGAATACGCAGTATTTT. It encodes CASSEAFSSGKDGNTQYF.

The V call is TRBV10-3, the J call TRBJ2-3, with D possibly TRBD1 on 6 matching bases. Germline lookup yields CDR1 ENHRY and CDR2 SYGVKD. V was trimmed by 3 bases and J by 5 bases, leaving 9 bases between them. The CDR3 is 13 residues long. In DNA form, the CDR3 reads TGTGCCATCAGTGAACAGGGCATAGATACGCAGTATTTT. Amino acids: CAISEQGIDTQYF.

The chain couples TRBV5-1 to TRBJ2-1; D may match TRBD1 or TRBD2 (6 bases each). The CDR3 contains 16 residues. With 4 bases removed from V and 0 bases from J, the gap between germline ends came to 14 bases. The germline V gene encodes CDR1 SGHRS and CDR2 YFSETQ. In DNA form, the CDR3 reads TGCGCCAGCAGCCCAATCCCGGGGGCCTCCTACAATGAGCAGTTCTTC. Translated: CASSPIPGASYNEQFF.

The chain has TRBV9 and TRBJ2-7; D is perhaps TRBD2 (5 bases). Between the trimmed V and J ends, which lost 3 bases and 3 bases, there was a span of 13 bases. Germline CDR1 reads SGDLS; CDR2 reads YYNGEE. The CDR3 contains 14 residues. The CDR3 sequence: CASSARERVYEQYF. For the CDR3, the DNA is TGTGCCAGCAGCGCCCGGGAACGCGTCTACGAGCAGTACTTC.